Listed below are T cell receptor beta chains from one sample, sequenced in a study of blood T cell repertoires in COVID-19. Repertoires were generated with immunoSEQ multiplex PCR, while TCRdb's copy carries only in-frame clones and drops some. There are approximately 230,000 clones in the sample; about 85% occur only once, and around 3.3% lies in the top ten. The sequenced sample consisted of peripheral blood. The receptors here all came from a man between 18 and 29 years old with active or convalescent COVID-19. The CDR3 runs from the conserved cysteine through the conserved F or W.

cdr3_aa	v_call	j_call
CASSRDRGPDYEQYF	TRBV5-1	TRBJ2-7
CARGTGGDYGYTF	TRBV6-4	TRBJ1-2
CSALSGGSTDTQYF	TRBV29-1	TRBJ2-3
CASSFWGPSYEQYF	TRBV27	TRBJ2-7
CASSEGQSTEAFF	TRBV2	TRBJ1-1
CASSLQGLHTEAFF	TRBV18	TRBJ1-1
CASRQGTVNTEAFF	TRBV28	TRBJ1-1
CASSNPSGSSYNSPLHF	TRBV28	TRBJ1-6
CASTKNLPYGYTF	TRBV12-3/TRBV12-4	TRBJ1-2
CASSMTGDFSGNTIYF	TRBV7-2	TRBJ1-3
CASRTSGVGELFF	TRBV19	TRBJ2-2
CASSFGTGYAGNEQFF	TRBV7-9	TRBJ2-1
CASSYLLATYEQYF	TRBV5-5	TRBJ2-7
CASSFPRAYGYTF	TRBV28	TRBJ1-2
CASGLAANNEQFF	TRBV10-2	TRBJ2-1
CAARYSGVRDYGYTF	TRBV28	TRBJ1-2
CASSLGQGLYGYTF	TRBV28	TRBJ1-2
CAISGERTARNSNQPQHF	TRBV10-3	TRBJ1-5
CASSLVGTGHFAEAFF	TRBV5-6	TRBJ1-1
CASSLYIGGAPNEQFF	TRBV7-8	TRBJ2-1
CATSDLPTNFGSALLCGYTF	TRBV24-1	TRBJ1-2
CASRPTGAYEQYF	TRBV16	TRBJ2-7
CASSTGYNAGYGYTF	TRBV5-1	TRBJ1-2
CASSYAGKGRTEAFF	TRBV6-5	TRBJ1-1
CASSLIGGGTDTQYF	TRBV7-3	TRBJ2-3
CASTNAGGHNSPLHF	TRBV27	TRBJ1-6
CASVAGETGELFF	TRBV2	TRBJ2-2
CASSPLMGRKLFF	TRBV7-2	TRBJ1-4